This T cell receptor beta chain was sequenced for a study of CD8+ T cells in alopecia areata. RNA was extracted and reverse transcribed into cDNA as the sequencing template. The data were produced by immunoSEQ multiplex PCR, yet TCRdb's version contains in-frame clones alone and is incomplete. The data show 150,000 to 200,000 clones, 40% to 55% seen once. This sample's treatment: oral pan-JAK inhibitor, 5-10 mg twice daily. CDR3 length: 12 amino acids. Germline CDR1 is SGDLS and CDR2 is YYNGEE. Trimming at V came to 4 bases and at J to 7 bases, leaving 4 bases not matched to a gene. This specimen consisted of CD8+ T cells sorted from blood, obtained around week 54, from a patient treated with tofacitinib. V is TRBV9 and J is TRBJ1-2; 7 nucleotides agree with TRBD1. This sequence was found in a human donor with alopecia areata. The CDR3 loop is CASSSTGFGYTF. The CDR3 region has the DNA TGTGCCAGCAGCTCGACAGGGTTTGGCTACACCTTC.